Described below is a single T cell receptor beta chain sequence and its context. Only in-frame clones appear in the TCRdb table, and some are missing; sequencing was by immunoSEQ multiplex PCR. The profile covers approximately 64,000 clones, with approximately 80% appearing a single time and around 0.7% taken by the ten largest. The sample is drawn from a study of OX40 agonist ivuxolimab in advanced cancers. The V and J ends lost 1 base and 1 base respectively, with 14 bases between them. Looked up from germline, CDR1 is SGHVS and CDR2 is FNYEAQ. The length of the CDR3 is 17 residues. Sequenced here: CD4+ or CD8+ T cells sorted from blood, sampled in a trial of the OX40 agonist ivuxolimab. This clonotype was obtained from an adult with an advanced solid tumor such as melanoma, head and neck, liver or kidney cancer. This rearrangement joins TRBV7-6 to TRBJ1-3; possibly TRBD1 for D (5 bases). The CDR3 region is CASSLDMVWGSGNTIYF. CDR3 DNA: TGTGCCAGCAGCTTAGACATGGTTTGGGGGTCTGGAAACACCATATATTTT.